These 4 T cell receptor beta chains share one sample of origin, sequenced in a study of blood T cell repertoires in COVID-19. Assay: immunoSEQ multiplex PCR; the TCRdb copy retains only in-frame clones and omits some. The repertoire holds under 150,000 clones, with roughly 89% as singletons. The sample taken for sequencing was peripheral blood. Every receptor here comes from a woman aged 35 to 49 with acute or convalescent COVID-19.

J is TRBJ1-4 and V is TRBV28; TRBD1 agrees at 7 bases. The CDR3 spans 16 residues. The V gene's germline CDR1 is MDHEN and CDR2 SYDVKM. J was trimmed by 8 bases and V by 4 bases; bases with no gene match: 13. The CDR3 bases are TGTGCCAGCAGTTCTCCAGAGTTGACAGGGAAGGAAAAACTGTTTTTT. This encodes CASSSPELTGKEKLFF.

CDR3 in amino acids: CASSLVGTGQGTEAFF. The CDR3, as DNA: TGTGCCAGCAGCTTAGTCGGGACAGGGCAGGGGACTGAAGCTTTCTTT. J is TRBJ1-1 and V is TRBV7-2; TRBD1 agrees at 9 bases. The ends lost 1 base at V and 5 bases at J; junction bases unmatched: 8. There are 16 residues in the CDR3. Germline CDR1 reads SGHTA; CDR2 reads FQGNSA.

The J gene is TRBJ1-4, the V gene TRBV27; the D is unclear. Germline CDR1 MNHEY, CDR2 SMNVEV (reference sequence). The CDR3 totals 16 residues. Trimming removed 0 bases from V and 5 bases from J, with 13 bases in between. The CDR3 region is CASSLSKYSSNEKLFF. The CDR3 nucleotides read TGTGCCAGCAGTTTATCGAAGTATAGTTCCAATGAAAAACTGTTTTTT.

The chain is built from TRBV7-6 and TRBJ2-7, with a weak D call TRBD2 (6 bases). This CDR3 is built from 15 residues. Trimming cost V 0 bases and J 0 bases, with 9 bases left between them. Germline-derived CDR1 and CDR2 are SGHVS and FNYEAQ. The chain's CDR3 is CASSLAGTPSYEQYF. The CDR3, as DNA: TGTGCCAGCAGCTTAGCCGGGACTCCCTCCTACGAGCAGTACTTC.